Below are 2 T cell receptor beta chains sequenced from a single sample in a study of shared clonotypes between healthy human individuals. Only in-frame clones appear in the TCRdb table, and some are missing; sequencing was by immunoSEQ multiplex PCR. The sample lists over a million clones; roughly 74% were seen once. Sample: memory CD4+ T cells from PBMCs. Regarding subset: CD45RA-negative fraction. The receptors derive from a man in his late teens or twenties in good health. Some clones in this sample may be carry-over from other donors' samples.

The rearrangement links TRBV27 to TRBJ1-1; possible D gene TRBD1, 5 bases. The CDR3 consists of 15 residues. V lost 2 bases and J 2 bases, leaving 12 bases between the germline ends. From germline, CDR1 is MNHEY and CDR2 SMNVEV (reference sequence). CDR3 amino acids: CASSLRGRENTEAFF. DNA of the CDR3: TGTGCCAGCAGTTTACGGGGGAGGGAAAACACTGAAGCTTTCTTT.

V gene TRBV2 combines with J gene TRBJ1-2, with 12 positions matching TRBD1. Germline V gene lookup returns CDR1 SNHLY and CDR2 FYNNEI. J lost 3 bases, V lost 2 bases, and 10 bases had no gene match. This CDR3 has 18 amino acids. This CDR3 reads CASSESRDRGPEYYGYTF. The CDR3 nucleotides read TGTGCCAGCAGTGAATCCCGGGACAGGGGGCCTGAATACTATGGCTACACCTTC.